This record covers a single T cell receptor beta chain. What it binds is unknown. The CDR3 spans 13 residues. From germline, CDR1 is SGDLS and CDR2 YYNGEE. Trimming pared 3 bases from V and 0 bases from J, leaving 5 bases between. This record belongs to a study of OX40 agonist ivuxolimab in advanced cancers. At the level of the study: Patients with hepatocellular carcinoma, melanoma, renal cell or head and neck cancer made up the dose-escalation patients.

The data were produced by immunoSEQ multiplex PCR, yet TCRdb's version contains in-frame clones alone and is incomplete. The sample contains approximately 44,000 clones, 91% of which appear only once. Sampled blood was obtained at baseline, cycle 4 day 1, and cycle 7 day 1. Regarding the study as a whole: Expanded clones were, on average, more numerous in CD8+ T cells than in CD4+. Dose levels from 0.1 to 3.0 mg/kg saw CD4+ and CD8+ blood T cells expand clonally by week 6.

The sequence was collected from an adult with an advanced solid tumor such as melanoma, head and neck, liver or kidney cancer. The genes are TRBV9 and TRBJ2-3; unclear D gene. The sample consisted of CD4+ or CD8+ T cells sorted from blood, taken in a trial of the OX40 agonist ivuxolimab. The CDR3, as DNA: TGTGCCAGCAGCGCAGTTAGCACAGATACGCAGTATTTT. It specifies CASSAVSTDTQYF.